The 8 T cell receptor beta chains below were found in one sample sequenced in a study of shared T cell receptors in the human thymus. Sequencing used immunoSEQ multiplex PCR; TCRdb keeps in-frame clones, though not all of them. The data contain 55,000 to 80,000 clones, roughly 95% of them singletons. The material sequenced was thymocytes. The receptor set was obtained from a human donor.

The chain employs TRBV5-1 and TRBJ2-3; D call uncertain. The CDR3 covers 14 residues. Germline assignment: CDR1 SGHRS and CDR2 YFSETQ. V lost 1 base and J lost 7, with 13 bases in between. The CDR3 loop reads CASSLRLARNTQYF. The CDR3 region has the DNA TGCGCCAGCAGCTTGAGACTTGCCCGGAATACGCAGTATTTT.

The rearrangement joins TRBV7-9 to TRBJ2-5, with TRBD1 identical over 7 bases. Germline values: CDR1 SEHNR, CDR2 FQNEAQ (reference sequence). The CDR3 consists of 17 residues. V lost 7 bases and J lost 5; bases outside the gene matches: 19. The CDR3 bases are TGTGCCAGCATCTACTGTATCGGGTGTGAGGGGGCCGAGACCCAGTACTTC. Protein: CASIYCIGCEGAETQYF.

V is TRBV7-3 and J is TRBJ2-3; no firm D call. V gave up 2 bases and J gave up 5 bases, with 14 bases separating them. The length of the CDR3 is 15 residues. Germline CDR1 SGHTA, CDR2 FQGTGA. The CDR3 DNA reads TGTGCCAGCAGCTTAGACCCTAGAAGGGAAGATACGCAGTATTTT. Translating it yields CASSLDPRREDTQYF.

The chain employs TRBV9 and TRBJ2-3; tentatively, D is TRBD1 (6 bases). V gave up 0 bases and J gave up 2 bases, with 13 bases separating them. Germline V lookup: CDR1 SGDLS, CDR2 YYNGEE. CDR3 size: 16 residues. CDR3 in amino acids: CASSVEGGGPTDTQYF. The CDR3 DNA reads as TGTGCCAGCAGCGTAGAAGGTGGGGGCCCCACAGATACGCAGTATTTT.

The rearrangement links TRBV15 to TRBJ1-4, with a weak D call TRBD1 (6 bases). CDR1 and CDR2 from the germline V gene are LNHNV and YYDKDF (reference sequence). This CDR3 contains 16 residues. Trimming removed 0 bases from V and 5 bases from J, with 13 bases in between. CDR3 loop: CATSRDYGQTNEKLFF. CDR3 sequence (DNA): TGTGCCACCAGCAGAGATTATGGACAGACGAATGAAAAACTGTTTTTT.

The J gene is TRBJ2-5, the V gene TRBV12-5; D might be TRBD1 (6 bases). CDR1 LGHNT and CDR2 FRNRAP come from the germline V gene. The CDR3 covers 14 residues. Trimming pared 6 bases from V and 2 bases from J, leaving 13 bases between. The CDR3 loop is CASGPGHQQETQYF. In nucleotides, the CDR3 is TGTGCTAGTGGCCCGGGACACCAACAAGAGACCCAGTACTTC.

The chain carries TRBV27 and TRBJ2-3; possible D gene TRBD2, 5 bases. The CDR3 runs to 13 residues. The germline gives CDR1 MNHEY, CDR2 SMNVEV (reference sequence). The V end lost 4 bases, the J end lost 4 bases, and 9 bases lay between the germline ends. In DNA form, the CDR3 reads TGTGCCAGCAGTTCTCTAGCACCAGATACGCAGTATTTT. It encodes CASSSLAPDTQYF.

This clone occurred once. The chain carries TRBV25-1 and TRBJ2-7, with D uncertain. The CDR3 runs 12 residues. Germline CDR1 reads MGHDK; CDR2 reads SYGVNS. Trimming took off 1 base at V and 7 bases at J, with 8 bases between the two ends. The CDR3 DNA follows: TGTGCCAGCAGTGAATCGGACGGAGAGCAGTACTTC. It codes for CASSESDGEQYF.